The clone carrying this T cell receptor beta chain appeared a few times. Its antigen is unknown. Produced via immunoSEQ multiplex PCR; TCRdb's table is partial and in-frame only. The table has approximately 44,000 clones, roughly two thirds seen once. This sample is drawn from a study of PD-1 blockade in classical Hodgkin lymphoma. For the study at large: Nivolumab was administered to patients intravenously at 3 mg/kg every 2 weeks. Study-level findings and limits: Complete responders possessed baseline diversity comparable to newly diagnosed patients. The study found that TCR diversity rose significantly by C4D1 in CD4+ but not CD8+ cells. Healthy donors reportedly exceeded newly diagnosed patients in baseline TCR diversity.

Time point meaning: cycle 4 day 1 (C4D1), after 6 weeks of nivolumab. Every patient experienced relapse after autologous stem cell transplantation, and brentuximab vedotin exposure varied. Germline CDR1 and CDR2: MNHNS and SASEGT. The CDR3 length is 13 residues. Trimming took 9 bases from V and 2 from J, leaving 13 bases between them. The sample in question was peripheral blood mononuclear cells (PBMCs), obtained before the fourth cycle of nivolumab. The sequence came from a human donor with classical Hodgkin lymphoma. The chain has TRBV6-1 and TRBJ1-2; D gene ambiguous. This CDR3 reads CASTNQENYGYTF. The CDR3 DNA reads as TGTGCCAGTACTAACCAGGAAAACTATGGCTACACCTTC.